This TCR beta chain was documented in a study of shared clonotypes between healthy human individuals (TCRdb year 2020). Background on the whole study: A couple of women and three men aged 18 to 49 years were included in the cohort. To increase sequencing depth and limit assay-specific biases, TCR repertoire library preparation and sequencing were carried out by different laboratories using diverse techniques. Each donor's leukapheresis produced roughly between roughly 0.94 and 9.5 billion PBMCs. For each donor, three plates each were used for CD4 naive and CD4 memory, two plates were used for CD8 naive, and one plate was used for CD8 memory. Blood TCR repertoires of five healthy adults were deeply sequenced to estimate repertoire size and the extent of clonotype sharing between individuals.

In the case of this clone: The antigen it recognizes is unknown. Base qualities are missing; no much larger clone stands one base away.

Paper-wide results and their limitations: Sharing across several donors was observed for 5% to 6.5% of naive CD4, over 3% of naive CD8, 2% to 2.5% of memory CD4, and roughly 0.4% of memory CD8 clonotypes. Only blood was sampled, and tissue TCR repertoires likely differ from those in blood. Even with the large sequencing depth, rarefaction of the sorted-subset datasets indicated that sequencing was incomplete. Pairwise subsampling led to the expectation that sequencing depth would affect the degree of clonotype sharing among donors. Higher generation probabilities were observed for clonotypes shared by all four sorted-subset donors than for non-shared clonotypes. Because the study included a small number of donors, the genetic and exposure-history diversity represented was limited. Estimated clonotype richness was generally larger for naive than for memory subsets.

From the germline V gene, CDR1 is MNHEY and CDR2 is SVGAGI. Inclusive of the bounding cysteine and phenylalanine, the CDR3 is 14 residues long. Of all the DNA, just the CDR3 is kept, 42 bases in frame from base 1. V is trimmed back by 5 bases and J by 2 bases, and the junction contains 5 bases that no gene match accounts for. Donors were healthy HIV-negative adults with no recently reported acute infections or vaccinations. All donors were Caucasian adults living in Nashville, Tennessee, USA. Magnetic negative selection was used to enrich CD4+ T cells, after which naive cells were positively selected on CD45RA and the negative fraction became the memory subset. After blood collection by leukapheresis, PBMCs were isolated using Ficoll-Histopaque density gradient centrifugation and then cryopreserved in the vapor phase of liquid nitrogen. Purity and quantity of every magnetically sorted T cell population were checked by analytical flow cytometry. Each sorted fraction had its genomic DNA isolated and then quantified by UV absorbance on a Nanodrop 2000c.

TCR CDR3 regions were amplified from genomic DNA by multiplex PCR using the deep immunoSEQ assay. Genomic DNA extracted from each cell subset was distributed evenly over all wells of several immunoSEQ 96-well plates, and each plate served as one replicate. For sorted subsets, around 200 ng genomic DNA, equal to about 30,000 T cell genomes, was loaded into each replicate PCR. The purified libraries were quantified using a Qubit 3.0 fluorometer, sized with a Bioanalyzer 2100, and then quantified again using the KAPA Library Quantification kit. Each immunoSEQ 96-well plate was sequenced on its own single-read 150-cycle Illumina NextSeq 550 flow cell. Regarding the original processing steps: The immunoSEQ output contained only junctional sequences without quality scores, so filtering could not match that applied to full-length reads. To assign V/J genes and CDR3, sequences were annotated against IMGT germline references using PyIR, a Python wrapper for IgBLAST v1.9. Reads with weak V/J assignments (E-value above 1e-6), missing CDR3, stop codons, out-of-frame junctions, or ambiguous translated residues were removed. V3J clonotypes were defined by identical inferred V gene, J gene, and CDR3 amino acid sequence. Percentage overlap between repertoires was computed as shared unique clonotypes divided by the size of the smaller repertoire. RTK rarefaction, the Chao1 estimator, and Recon v2.1 estimates of unobserved clonotypes were used to assess repertoire richness. For all TCRbeta clonotypes obtained by the gDNA method from four donors, generation probabilities were computed with OLGA. What TCRdb holds here is the immuneACCESS table cut down to in-frame rearrangements. Part of the clones is not present; checked against another copy, under half of the missing clones reflect an unresolved V gene, and the others are unexplained. The D gene and trimming were derived from the DNA, and the V and J assignments and clone size from that table. Recorded for this sample are millions of clones; 85% to 95% of them occurred a single time. The top ten clones comprise 0.1% to 0.15% of the sample.

The clonotype originates from a man aged 18 to 35 in good health. The specimen sequenced was naive CD4+ T cells sorted from blood. Per the publication, the cell subset or site label means: CD45RA+ positively selected. The rearrangement combines TRBV6-5 with TRBJ2-7; 8 nucleotides in the junction match TRBD1. The DNA sequence is TGTGCCAGCAGTGCGGCGGACAGGGCCTACGAGCAGTACTTC. The encoded protein is CASSAADRAYEQYF.